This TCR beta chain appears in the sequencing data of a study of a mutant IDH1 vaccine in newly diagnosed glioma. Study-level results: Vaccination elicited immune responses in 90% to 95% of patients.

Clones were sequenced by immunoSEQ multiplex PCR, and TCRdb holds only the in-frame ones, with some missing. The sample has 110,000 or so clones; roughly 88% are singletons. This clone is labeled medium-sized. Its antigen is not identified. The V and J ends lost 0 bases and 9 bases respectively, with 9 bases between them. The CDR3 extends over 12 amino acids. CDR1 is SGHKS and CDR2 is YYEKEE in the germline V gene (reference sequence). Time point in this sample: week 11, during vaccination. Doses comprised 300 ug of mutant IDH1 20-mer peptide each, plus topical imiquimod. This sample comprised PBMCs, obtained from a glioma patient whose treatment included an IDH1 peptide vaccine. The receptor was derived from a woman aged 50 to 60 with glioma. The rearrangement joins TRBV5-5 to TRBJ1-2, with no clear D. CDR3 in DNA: TGTGCCAGCAGCTTGGTGGGCAGCCGCTACACCTTC. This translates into CASSLVGSRYTF.